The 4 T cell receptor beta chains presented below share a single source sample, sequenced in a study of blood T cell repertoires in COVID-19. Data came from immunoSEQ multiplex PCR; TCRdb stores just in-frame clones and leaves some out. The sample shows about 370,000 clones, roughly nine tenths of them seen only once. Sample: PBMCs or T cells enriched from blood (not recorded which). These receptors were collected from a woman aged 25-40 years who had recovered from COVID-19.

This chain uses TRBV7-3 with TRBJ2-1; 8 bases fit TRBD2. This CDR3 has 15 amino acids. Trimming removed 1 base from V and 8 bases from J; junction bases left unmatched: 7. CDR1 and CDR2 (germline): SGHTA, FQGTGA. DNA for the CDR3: TGTGCCAGCAGCTTAAATCCAGCGGGGGTCGATGAGCAGTTCTTC. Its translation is CASSLNPAGVDEQFF.

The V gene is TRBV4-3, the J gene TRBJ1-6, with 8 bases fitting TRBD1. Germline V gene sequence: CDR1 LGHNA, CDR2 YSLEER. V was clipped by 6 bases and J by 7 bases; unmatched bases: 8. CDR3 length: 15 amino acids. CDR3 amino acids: CASSYQGALNSPLHF. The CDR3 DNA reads TGCGCCAGCAGTTATCAGGGGGCCTTAAATTCACCCCTCCACTTT.

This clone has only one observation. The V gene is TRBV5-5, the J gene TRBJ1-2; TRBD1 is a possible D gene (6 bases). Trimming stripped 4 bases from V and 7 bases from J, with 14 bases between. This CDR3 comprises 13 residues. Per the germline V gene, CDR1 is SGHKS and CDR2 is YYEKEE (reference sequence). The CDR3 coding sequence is TGTGCCAGCAGCCCCGGGACACCTCCTGGCTACACCTTC. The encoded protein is CASSPGTPPGYTF.

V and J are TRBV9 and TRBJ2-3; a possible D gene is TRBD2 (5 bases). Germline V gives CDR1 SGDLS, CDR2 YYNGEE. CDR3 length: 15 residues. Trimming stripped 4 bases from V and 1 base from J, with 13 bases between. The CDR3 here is CASSTSLGGTDTQYF. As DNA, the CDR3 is TGTGCCAGCAGCACATCCCTCGGGGGCACAGATACGCAGTATTTT.